This T cell receptor (beta chain) emerged from a study of T cell repertoires in cytomegalovirus infection. This clonotype has ten or more counts. TCRdb passed the reads through MiXCR, listing each CDR3 protein once. The profile shows hundreds of thousands of distinct CDR3 sequences, approximately 24% of them singletons. The sample consisted of CD8+ T cells from PBMCs. The TCR comes from a human donor in good health (CMV status not recorded). Some clones in this sample may be carry-over from other donors' samples.

The CDR3 loop reads CASSHNARGAKNIQYF. CDR3 DNA: TGTGCCAGCAGTCATAACGCTAGGGGGGCCAAAAACATTCAGTACTTC. This chain connects TRBV25-1 to TRBJ2-4, with D possibly being TRBD1 (6 bases). This CDR3 has 16 residues. Germline loops: CDR1 MGHDK, CDR2 SYGVNS. V was shortened by 5 bases and J by 1 base, with 15 bases between the two germline ends. Drawing the rest from reference TRBV25-1 and TRBJ2-4, the complete variable domain is EADIYQTPRYLVIGTGKKITLECSQTMGHDKMYWYQQDPGMELHLIHYSYGVNSTEKGDLSSESTVSRIRTEHFPLTLESARPSHTSQYLCASSHNARGAKNIQYFGAGTRLSVL.